This TCR beta chain derives from a study of tumor-infiltrating lymphocytes in primary liver carcinoma. Study context: Stage T1-T3 N0M0 tumors measured about 4.2 to 11 cm at most.

Details on this clonotype: This likely comes from a read error, as the CDR3 has no conserved phenylalanine or tryptophan at its end.

The CDR3 is 14 amino acids. V dropped 6 bases and J dropped 1 base, with 12 bases sitting between them. The V gene's germline CDR1 is SGHAT and CDR2 FQNNGV. Bulk tissue was left unsorted, and RNA and DNA were co-extracted from around 18-30 mg of it. Starting material of 500 to 600 ng total RNA yielded TCR beta cDNA via a constant-region primer. Each TCR beta library was derived from three nested multiplex PCR rounds that employed slightly modified ARM-PCR. With TRBV1-TRBV30 forward primers and a C-beta reverse primer, the first two PCR rounds were run for approximately 10 cycles each. TCRdb called the multiplex PCR reads again in MiXCR, with one record for every CDR3 protein. The sample lists tens of thousands of distinct CDR3 sequences, 60% to 75% occurring once.

This chain links TRBV11-2 with TRBJ1-1; no reliable D call. The sequence was collected from a man between 35 and 55 years old with primary liver carcinoma and hepatitis B virus infection. The sample comprised liver tumor tissue from sampling region 2. Subset meaning: tumor region T2, inferior pole. Here the CDR3 DNA reads TGTGCCAGCAGGTCCGTGGGCAGGAACACTGAAGCTTTCTTG. This codes for CASRSVGRNTEAFL.